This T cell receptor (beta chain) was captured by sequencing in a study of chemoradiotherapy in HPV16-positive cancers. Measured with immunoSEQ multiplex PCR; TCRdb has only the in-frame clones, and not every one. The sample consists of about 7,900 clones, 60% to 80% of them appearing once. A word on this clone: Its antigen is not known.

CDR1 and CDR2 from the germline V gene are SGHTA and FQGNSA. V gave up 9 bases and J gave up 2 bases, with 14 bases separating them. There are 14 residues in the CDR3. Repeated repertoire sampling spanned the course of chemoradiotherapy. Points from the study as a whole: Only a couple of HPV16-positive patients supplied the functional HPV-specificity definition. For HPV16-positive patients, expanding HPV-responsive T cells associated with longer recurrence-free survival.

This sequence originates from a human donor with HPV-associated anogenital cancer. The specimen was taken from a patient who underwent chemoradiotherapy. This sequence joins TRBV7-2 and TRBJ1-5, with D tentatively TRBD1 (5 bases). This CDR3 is CASGWGDRNQPQHF. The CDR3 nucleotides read TGTGCCAGTGGATGGGGGGACCGCAATCAGCCCCAGCATTTT.